Listed below are T cell receptor beta chains from one sample, sequenced in a study of Ad26.COV2.S vaccination and SARS-CoV-2 variants. Using immunoSEQ multiplex PCR, the repertoire was profiled, and TCRdb retains in-frame clones only, with some absent. This table holds around 300,000 clones, 90% found once. The material sequenced was peripheral blood, taken in a trial of Ad26.COV2.S vaccine versus placebo. The source is a person aged 18-60 years who received the Ad26.COV2.S COVID-19 vaccine or a placebo. Both conserved end residues are part of each CDR3. Fields, in order: D gene, V gene, J gene, CDR3 length, clone size, CDR3 protein, CDR3 DNA. The D gene is left open where the match is weak. Some rows have no size entry. The others give once, few or many, or a class for an expanded clone.

>NA|TRBV28|TRBJ2-2|14|once
CASSSRTDTGELFF
TGTGCCAGCAGTTCTCGGACAGACACCGGGGAGCTGTTTTTT
>TRBD2|TRBV7-6|TRBJ2-1|16|NA
CASTLSGTSGYNEQFF
TGTGCCAGCACCCTTAGTGGGACTAGCGGCTACAATGAGCAGTTCTTC
>TRBD2|TRBV3-1/TRBV3-2|TRBJ2-5|19|NA
CASSQKTPGLAGNQETQYF
TGTGCCAGCAGCCAAAAAACCCCTGGGTTAGCGGGGAACCAAGAGACCCAGTACTTC
>NA|TRBV6-4|TRBJ2-3|12|NA
CASRGDTDTQYF
TGTGCCAGCAGGGGGGATACAGATACGCAGTATTTT
>NA|TRBV5-6|TRBJ2-3|10|NA
CASIGDTQYF
TGTGCCAGCATTGGAGATACGCAGTATTTT
>NA|TRBV9|TRBJ2-1|13|NA
CASSVAPRDEQFF
TGTGCCAGCAGCGTAGCCCCCCGAGATGAGCAGTTCTTC
>NA|TRBV12-5|TRBJ1-5|13|NA
CASGLPGFSLPHF
TGTGCTAGTGGTTTGCCGGGGTTCTCCCTTCCGCATTTT
>NA|TRBV6-5|TRBJ2-1|12|NA
CASRLSGGEQFF
TGTGCCAGCAGGTTGTCGGGTGGTGAGCAGTTCTTC
>NA|TRBV6-2/TRBV6-3|TRBJ2-2|11|NA
CASSYPGELFF
TGTGCCAGCAGTTACCCAGGGGAGCTGTTTTTT
>TRBD1|TRBV10-3|TRBJ1-2|16|NA
CAISDRDRGPNYGYTF
TGTGCCATCAGTGATCGGGACAGGGGGCCTAACTATGGCTACACCTTC
>NA|TRBV7-9|TRBJ2-3|16|NA
CASSLPDRWPTDTQYF
TGTGCCAGCAGCTTACCGGACCGTTGGCCCACAGATACGCAGTATTTT
>NA|TRBV5-1|TRBJ2-1|11|NA
CASSLGGRRFF
TGCGCCAGCAGCTTGGGGGGCAGAAGGTTCTTC
>NA|TRBV10-3|TRBJ1-5|14|NA
CAISEALKGQPQHF
TGTGCCATCAGTGAAGCCCTCAAGGGTCAGCCCCAGCATTTT
>NA|TRBV19|TRBJ1-1|15|NA
CASSIRFYPNTEAFF
TGTGCCAGTAGTATTCGGTTTTACCCAAACACTGAAGCTTTCTTT
>NA|TRBV6-2/TRBV6-3|TRBJ1-5|13|few
CASSLRIYQPQHF
TGTGCCAGCAGTTTACGCATCTATCAGCCCCAGCATTTT
>NA|TRBV6-5|TRBJ1-5|15|few
CASRGEGEGNQPQHF
TGTGCCAGCAGGGGGGAGGGTGAGGGAAATCAGCCCCAGCATTTT
>TRBD1|TRBV7-8|TRBJ1-5|13|NA
CATAQGAEQPQHF
TGTGCCACCGCACAGGGGGCAGAACAGCCCCAGCATTTT
>NA|TRBV29-1|TRBJ2-2|13|NA
CSVFFQGPGELFF
TGCAGCGTTTTTTTTCAGGGACCCGGGGAGCTGTTTTTT
>NA|TRBV6-5|TRBJ2-1|13|once
CASRDIENNEQFF
TGTGCCAGCAGGGACATCGAAAACAATGAGCAGTTCTTC
>NA|TRBV3-1/TRBV3-2|TRBJ2-1|13|NA
CASSQGRRTEQFF
TGTGCCAGCAGCCAAGGAAGGAGAACTGAGCAGTTCTTC
>NA|TRBV7-9|TRBJ1-4|16|NA
CASSPPRREAEEKLFF
TGTGCCAGCAGCCCGCCCCGGAGGGAAGCTGAGGAAAAACTGTTTTTT
>NA|TRBV3-1/TRBV3-2|TRBJ1-2|16|NA
CASSQDGVLGRGGYTF
TGTGCCAGCAGCCAAGACGGCGTTTTGGGAAGAGGTGGCTACACCTTC
>NA|TRBV2|TRBJ1-1|18|NA
CASSELVTGSVGGTEAFF
TGTGCCAGCAGTGAACTAGTTACAGGGTCAGTCGGTGGCACTGAAGCTTTCTTT
>NA|TRBV30|TRBJ1-2|12|NA
CAWTTENYGYTF
TGTGCCTGGACGACAGAGAACTATGGCTACACCTTC
>NA|TRBV6-5|TRBJ1-6|12|NA
CASSYFNSPLHF
TGTGCCAGCAGCTACTTCAATTCACCCCTCCACTTT
>NA|TRBV7-2|TRBJ1-5|16|NA
CASSSYSGAGNQPQHF
TGTGCCAGCAGCTCCTATTCGGGGGCTGGCAATCAGCCCCAGCATTTT
>NA|TRBV6-2/TRBV6-3|TRBJ1-2|15|NA
CASSPRTVSHNGYTF
TGTGCCAGCAGCCCTAGGACAGTCTCACACAATGGCTACACCTTC
>TRBD1|TRBV28|TRBJ1-5|17|NA
CASSLWMGQYSNQPQHF
TGTGCCAGCAGTTTATGGATGGGACAGTATAGCAATCAGCCCCAGCATTTT
>NA|TRBV11-3|TRBJ2-3|12|NA
CASSFGTDTQYF
TGTGCCAGCAGCTTCGGGACAGATACGCAGTATTTT
>TRBD2|TRBV4-3|TRBJ2-3|18|NA
CASSQDLTSGGLTDTQYF
TGCGCCAGCAGCCAAGATCTCACTAGCGGGGGGCTCACAGATACGCAGTATTTT
>NA|TRBV19|TRBJ1-1|13|NA
CASSIGTATEAFF
TGTGCCAGTAGTATAGGGACAGCCACTGAAGCTTTCTTT
>NA|TRBV5-3|TRBJ1-2|12|NA
CARSLGFYGYTF
TGTGCCAGAAGCTTAGGCTTCTATGGCTACACCTTC
>NA|TRBV5-6|TRBJ1-2|14|once
CASSLYEVNYGYTF
TGTGCCAGCAGCTTGTACGAGGTAAACTATGGCTACACCTTC
>TRBD2|TRBV6-4|TRBJ2-1|16|NA
CASSDSGLAAYNEQFF
TGTGCCAGCAGTGACTCGGGACTAGCGGCGTACAATGAGCAGTTCTTC
>NA|TRBV7-8|TRBJ2-7|15|NA
CASSSEGRGGYEQYF
TGTGCCAGCAGCTCCGAAGGCAGGGGAGGCTACGAGCAGTACTTC
>NA|TRBV5-1|TRBJ1-5|13|NA
CASSLGRDGPQHF
TGCGCCAGCAGCTTGGGGCGGGACGGGCCCCAGCATTTT
>TRBD1|TRBV7-3|TRBJ2-2|13|NA
CASSPQGTGELFF
TGTGCCAGCAGCCCACAGGGGACCGGGGAGCTGTTTTTT
>TRBD2|TRBV3-1/TRBV3-2|TRBJ2-1|20|NA
CASSQDSGSFSRNSYNEQFF
TGTGCCAGCAGCCAAGATAGCGGGTCCTTCTCTAGGAACTCCTACAATGAGCAGTTCTTC
>NA|TRBV27|TRBJ1-2|14|NA
CASSLSGVMNGYTF
TGTGCCAGCAGTTTATCTGGGGTAATGAATGGCTACACCTTC
>NA|TRBV5-5|TRBJ2-3|15|NA
CASSTGYSGADTQYF
TGTGCCAGCTCAACAGGGTATAGTGGGGCAGATACGCAGTATTTT
>TRBD1|TRBV2|TRBJ1-2|16|once
CASSAPGDRDSQGYTF
TGTGCCAGCAGTGCCCCGGGGGACAGGGATTCTCAGGGCTACACCTTC
>TRBD1|TRBV9|TRBJ1-1|18|once
CASSFSGTGIFWNTEAFF
TGTGCCAGCAGCTTTAGTGGGACAGGGATCTTTTGGAACACTGAAGCTTTCTTT
>NA|TRBV12-3/TRBV12-4|TRBJ1-2|13|NA
CASSSVFDYGYTF
TGTGCCAGCAGTTCAGTATTTGACTATGGCTACACCTTC
>TRBD1|TRBV18|TRBJ1-1|17|NA
CASSNRQGQQRNTEAFF
TGTGCCAGCTCAAATAGACAGGGACAACAGAGAAACACTGAAGCTTTCTTT
>TRBD1|TRBV4-3|TRBJ1-6|14|NA
CASSHDRGNSPLHF
TGCGCCAGCAGCCATGACAGGGGGAATTCACCCCTCCACTTT
>NA|TRBV7-2|TRBJ1-2|14|NA
CASSLQVPLNGYTF
TGTGCCAGCAGCTTGCAGGTCCCTCTTAATGGCTACACCTTC
>NA|TRBV3-1/TRBV3-2|TRBJ1-1|15|NA
CASSPLSGPNTEAFF
TGTGCCAGCAGCCCCTTGTCCGGCCCAAACACTGAAGCTTTCTTT
>NA|TRBV7-2|TRBJ2-5|13|NA
CASSLGLKETQYF
TGTGCCAGCAGCTTAGGGCTAAAGGAGACCCAGTACTTC
>TRBD2|TRBV10-3|TRBJ2-3|17|NA
CAISEHPSGSQTDTQYF
TGTGCCATCAGTGAACACCCTAGCGGGAGCCAGACAGATACGCAGTATTTT
>NA|TRBV5-6|TRBJ1-1|14|NA
CASGLTAPNTEAFF
TGTGCCAGCGGTTTGACAGCACCGAACACTGAAGCTTTCTTT
>NA|TRBV5-1|TRBJ1-1|12|NA
CASSLSGPEAFF
TGCGCCAGCAGCCTATCCGGCCCTGAAGCTTTCTTT